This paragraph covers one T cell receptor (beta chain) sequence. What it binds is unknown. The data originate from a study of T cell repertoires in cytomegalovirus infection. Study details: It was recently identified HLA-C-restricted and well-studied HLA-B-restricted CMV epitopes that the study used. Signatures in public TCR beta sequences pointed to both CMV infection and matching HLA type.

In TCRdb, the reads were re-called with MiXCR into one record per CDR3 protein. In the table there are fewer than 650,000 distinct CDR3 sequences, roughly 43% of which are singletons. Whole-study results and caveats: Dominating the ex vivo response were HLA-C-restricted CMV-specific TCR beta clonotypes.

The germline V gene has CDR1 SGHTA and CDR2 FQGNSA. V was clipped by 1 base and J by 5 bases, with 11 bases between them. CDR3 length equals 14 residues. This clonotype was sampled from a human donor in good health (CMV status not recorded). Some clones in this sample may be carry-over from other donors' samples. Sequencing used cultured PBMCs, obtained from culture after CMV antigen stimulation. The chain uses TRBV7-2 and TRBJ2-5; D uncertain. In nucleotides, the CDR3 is TGTGCCAGCAGCTTAGAGGGTAGCTGGGAGACCCAGTACTTC. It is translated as CASSLEGSWETQYF.